This entry lists 22 T cell receptor delta chains sequenced from one sample in a study of γδ T cells in repeated Plasmodium falciparum infection. With CATT, TCRdb re-called clones from the multiplex PCR reads. The data contain over 90,000 delta-chain clones, 0.8% to 1% of them singletons. Vgamma9/Vdelta2+ and Vdelta2-negative gammadelta T cells were flow-sorted from PBMC for bulk sequencing. Material for sequencing was gamma-delta T cells from blood. The receptors originated from a pool of human donors (malaria-infected and uninfected, not separated).

At least ten counts were recorded for this clone. It differs at one base from a far larger clone, so likely a read error. The same CDR3 arises from other DNA sequences in this sample as well. This chain links TRDV2 with TRDJ1, with a tentative D call TRDD3 (6 bases). CDR3 length equals 16 residues. Germline CDR1 GEAIGNYY, CDR2 EKD. Trimming removed 1 base from V and 1 base from J, with 15 bases in between. The CDR3 loop reads CACDTGIYRITDKLIF. The CDR3 bases are TGTGCCTGTGACACGGGGATCTATAGGATCACCGATAAACTCATCTTT.

As concerns this clone: The TCRdb protein, from a much larger clone, departs from this DNA's translation at residue 8, likely by read error; the protein shown derives from the DNA. The chain couples TRDV1 to TRDJ1; the D gene is possibly TRDD3 (5 bases). V gave up 1 base and J gave up 0 bases, with 18 bases separating them. This CDR3 is built from 18 residues. CDR1 and CDR2 (germline): TSWWSYY, QGS. CDR3 in DNA: TGTGCTCTTGGGGAACACTGGAGGATATTATCGTACACCGATAAACTCATCTTT. It specifies CALGEHWRILSYTDKLIF.

About this clone itself: A read error is the likely source, as a far larger clone sits one nucleotide away. Other DNA sequences of this sample code for an identical CDR3. V is TRDV2 and J is TRDJ1, with D tentatively TRDD3 (6 bases). No J gene was available from TCRdb, and it was assigned here by a germline match of the DNA. The CDR3 is 18 residues long. Germline CDR1 is GEAIGNYY and CDR2 is EKD. V gave up 3 bases and J gave up 4 bases, with 26 bases separating them. CDR3: CACDQMAFPGDGSDKLIF. DNA of the CDR3: TGTGCCTGTGACCAAATGGCTTTCCCGGGGGACGGGAGCGATAAACTCATCTTT.

This clone showed up many times. This chain joins TRDV1 and TRDJ1; 10 nucleotides align to TRDD3. Germline lookup yields CDR1 TSWWSYY and CDR2 QGS. The length of the CDR3 is 17 residues. V shed 8 bases and J 0 bases; nucleotides not matched to a gene: 12. DNA of the CDR3: TGTGCTCTTTTACCAGGTTGGGGGATACCCAACACCGATAAACTCATCTTT. Protein sequence: CALLPGWGIPNTDKLIF.

Note on this clone: This may be a read error, as it is one base from a much larger clone. This chain links TRDV1 with TRDJ1, with 8 bases that match TRDD2. The J gene, absent from TCRdb, was called here by matching the DNA to germline. CDR1 TSWWSYY and CDR2 QGS come from the germline V gene. Trimming removed 4 bases from V and 4 bases from J; junction bases left unmatched: 23. The CDR3 has 20 amino acids. CDR3 residues: CALGGNFLQSGYNGGDKLIF. The CDR3 nucleotides are TGTGCTCTTGGGGGAAACTTCCTACAGAGTGGTTATAACGGGGGCGATAAACTCATCTTT.

This clone came up a few times. TCRdb lists the protein of a much larger clone for this DNA, which differs at residue 15, so this is likely a read error; the protein given here is translated from the DNA itself. This chain connects TRDV1 to TRDJ1; a possible D gene is TRDD3 (6 bases). The J gene, missing from TCRdb, was assigned here through DNA to germline matching. CDR3 length equals 18 residues. Germline V gives CDR1 TSWWSYY, CDR2 QGS. CDR3 protein: CALGDAPGGGQYTDRLIF. CDR3 bases: TGTGCTCTTGGGGACGCCCCCGGAGGGGGACAGTACACCGATAGACTCATCTTT.

There are a few counts of this clone. Given a far larger clone just one base away, this is likely a sequencing read error. The identical CDR3 is also encoded by other nucleotide sequences in the sample. This chain uses TRDV2 with TRDJ1; 9 bases agree with TRDD3. Here the J gene was assigned by germline matching of the DNA, as TCRdb has none. Germline assignment: CDR1 GEAIGNYY and CDR2 EKD. The CDR3 extends over 19 amino acids. The CDR3 region is CACDTVGTGGPKYTDKLIF. The CDR3 region has the DNA TGTGCCTGTGACACCGTTGGTACTGGGGGACCAAAGTACACCGACAAACTCATCTTT.

This clone was seen only a few times. This likely traces to a read error, being one base from a far larger clone. Other DNA variants within this sample encode the same CDR3. The genes are TRDV1 and TRDJ1; TRDD3 matches at 9 bases. TCRdb supplies no J gene; here it was assigned by aligning the nucleotide sequence to germline. Germline loops: CDR1 TSWWSYY, CDR2 QGS. Unmatched junction bases numbered 34, after V lost 3 bases and J lost 2 bases. The CDR3 is 25 amino acids. The CDR3 DNA reads as TGTGCTCTTGGGGAGCTATGGGCGTTCCTACGTTCCACTGGGGGAAAACAGGGGGAGACCGATAAACTCATCTTT. Translation gives CALGELWAFLRSTGGKQGETDKLIF.

Notes on this clone: The likely explanation is a read error, given a far larger clone one base away. This CDR3 is also generated by other DNA sequences in the sample. The chain employs TRDV2 and TRDJ3, with D unresolved. TCRdb is silent on the J gene; assignment here came from matching the DNA to germline. From germline, CDR1 is GEAIGNYY and CDR2 EKD. V lost 7 bases, J lost 0 bases, and 18 bases lay in between. The length of the CDR3 is 18 residues. CDR3 amino acids: CACVHRGTRSWDTRQMFF. CDR3 bases: TGTGCCTGCGTACACCGCGGGACACGCTCCTGGGACACCCGACAGATGTTTTTC.

This clone was observed a handful of times. Since a far larger clone is one base different, this is likely a read error. Different DNA sequences within this sample yield the same CDR3. In DNA, the CDR3 is TGTGCTCTTGGGGAACTATTTACCTATACTACGAAAGACTGGGGGTTAGGCGATAAGCTCATCTTT. This sequence encodes CALGELFTYTTKDWGLGDKLIF. No call exists for the J gene, whereas the V gene is TRDV1; TRDD3 is the table's D call, not checked against the DNA. The CDR3 is made up of 22 amino acids. The V gene's germline CDR1 is TSWWSYY and CDR2 QGS.

Of note for this clone: This likely reflects a read error, since a far larger clone is one base away. This chain links TRDV1 with TRDJ1; 7 nucleotides match TRDD3. Assignment of the J gene here rests on matching the DNA to germline, because TCRdb gives none. Looked up from germline, CDR1 is TSWWSYY and CDR2 is QGS. The CDR3 contains 17 residues. DNA for the CDR3: TGCGCTCTTGGGGAACGGTACTACGGGATACCGAGCGATAAACTCATCTTT. Protein sequence: CALGERYYGIPSDKLIF.

In its sample, this clone was seen many times. This sequence joins TRDV2 and TRDJ1; the match to TRDD3 covers 12 bases. Per germline, CDR1 GEAIGNYY and CDR2 EKD. The V and J ends lost 0 bases and 2 bases, in that order; junction bases with no gene match: 9. The CDR3 extends over 18 amino acids. In DNA, the CDR3 is TGTGCCTGTGACACCGGGAGCTGGGGGATACGCGAGACCGATAAACTCATCTTT. This encodes CACDTGSWGIRETDKLIF.

Comments on this clone: A far larger clone is just one base off, so this is likely a read error. V is TRDV2 and J is TRDJ1; 7 nucleotides match TRDD3. TCRdb offers no J gene call, so here the DNA was matched to germline to obtain one. Unmatched junction bases numbered 22, after V lost 1 base and J lost 0 bases. This CDR3 contains 21 residues. CDR1 is GEAIGNYY and CDR2 is EKD in the germline V gene. The CDR3, as DNA: TGTGCCTGTGACACGTGGCAAGACTGGGGATCCACCATACCCTACACCGATAAACTCATCTTT. It codes for CACDTWQDWGSTIPYTDKLIF.

Regarding this clone: The protein TCRdb gives is from a much larger clone and does not agree with this DNA's translation at residue 16, likely a read error; the protein shown here comes from the DNA. The V gene is TRDV2; the J gene was not called; TRDD3, the table's D call, was not compared with the DNA. CDR1 and CDR2 (germline): GEAIGNYY, EKD. The CDR3 runs to 18 residues. The CDR3 sequence: CACVCISWGPPHTDKFIF. CDR3 coding DNA: TGTGCCTGTGTGTGTATCTCCTGGGGGCCCCCTCACACCGATAAATTCATCTTT.

To note about this clone: A far more abundant clone sits one base away, making this likely a read error. Other DNA sequences in this specimen translate into the identical CDR3. This rearrangement joins TRDV1 to TRDJ1; maybe TRDD3 (5 bases). Assignment of the J gene here rests on matching the DNA to germline, because TCRdb gives none. The CDR3 runs to 19 residues. The germline V gene has CDR1 TSWWSYY and CDR2 QGS. CDR3 residues: CALGELLGGRTLVTDKLIF. CDR3 coding DNA: TGTGCCCTTGGGGAACTATTGGGAGGTAGGACCCTCGTCACCGATAAACTCATCTTT.

Concerning this clone: A far more abundant clone sits one base away, making this likely a read error. This specimen includes other DNA sequences encoding the same CDR3. The rearrangement links TRDV2 to TRDJ1; 7 bases are a match to TRDD3. TCRdb is silent on the J gene; assignment here came from matching the DNA to germline. This CDR3 has 18 amino acids. Trimming cost V 5 bases and J 2 bases; bases outside gene matches: 19. Looked up from germline, CDR1 is GEAIGNYY and CDR2 is EKD. This CDR3 is CACVCISWGPPHTDKLIF. The CDR3 coding sequence is TGTGCCTGTGTGTGTATCTCCTGGGGGCCCCCTCATACCGATAAACTCATCTTT.

About this clone: The protein in TCRdb stems from a much larger clone and differs at residue 6 from this DNA's translation, likely a read error; here the protein is translated from the DNA. V gene TRDV2 combines with J gene TRDJ1; 8 positions match TRDD3. The J gene comes from matching the DNA to germline here; TCRdb lacks it. V dropped 3 bases and J dropped 3; count of bases not matched to a gene: 8. Germline CDR1 GEAIGNYY, CDR2 EKD. The CDR3 contains 15 residues. The CDR3 DNA is TGTGCCTGTGACCTGCCGGGGGATAATGCCGATAAACTCATCTTT. It encodes CACDLPGDNADKLIF.

This clone was found a few times. This likely traces to a read error, being one base from a far larger clone. This sample also contains other DNA sequences that code for the same CDR3. This rearrangement joins TRDV2 to TRDJ3, with D possibly matching TRDD3 (5 bases). Here the J gene was assigned by germline matching of the DNA, as TCRdb has none. Germline V gene sequence: CDR1 GEAIGNYY, CDR2 EKD. The CDR3 extends over 16 amino acids. CDR3 sequence (DNA): TGTGCCTGTGACACGCTCGGCTCCTGGGACACCCGGCAGATGTTTTTC. Residues: CACDTLGSWDTRQMFF.

Notes on this clone: TCRdb records a much larger clone's protein for this DNA, with a difference at residue 11 that likely arises from a read error; the protein given is the translation of the DNA. The chain links TRDV1 to TRDJ1, with 12 nucleotides matching TRDD3. With 2 bases clipped from V and 0 bases from J, the junction kept 40 bases outside the gene matches. Germline loops: CDR1 TSWWSYY, CDR2 QGS. This CDR3 contains 29 residues. This CDR3 is CALGEVLVAFPTVLGDTTLRPLYTDKLIF. The CDR3 DNA follows: TGTGCTCTTGGGGAAGTTTTGGTGGCCTTCCCCACCGTACTGGGGGATACCACTCTTAGGCCCTTGTACACCGATAAACTCATCTTT.

This clone came up a few times. This likely stems from a read error, as it lies one base from a far larger clone. The same CDR3 can be traced to other DNA sequences in this sample. The chain uses TRDV2 and TRDJ1; 10 bases agree with TRDD3. The J gene is absent in TCRdb and was assigned here via DNA matching to germline. The CDR3 has 17 residues. The germline V gene has CDR1 GEAIGNYY and CDR2 EKD. The CDR3 region is CACDTITGGFNTDKLIF. The CDR3 nucleotides read TGTGCCTGTGACACTATTACTGGGGGATTTAACACTGATAAACTCATCTTT.

For this clone: A far larger clone differs by one base, so this is likely a read error. The V gene is TRDV1, but the J gene lacks a call; the table gives TRDD3 as D, unverified against the DNA. The CDR3 is 18 residues long. Germline loops: CDR1 TSWWSYY, CDR2 QGS. CDR3 in DNA: TGTGCTCTTGGGGAACTAGTTCTCCGTCTAAGGCTCACCGATAAGCTCATCTTT. Translation gives CALGELVLRLRLTDKLIF.

Concerning this clone: The protein in TCRdb stems from a much larger clone and differs at residue 3 from this DNA's translation, likely a read error; here the protein is translated from the DNA. The chain joins TRDV2 to TRDJ3; 11 nucleotides agree with TRDD3. The J gene was missing in TCRdb and was found by matching the end of the DNA to germline. Germline assignment: CDR1 GEAIGNYY and CDR2 EKD. The CDR3 extends over 23 amino acids. CDR3 nucleotide sequence: TGTGCCCGTGACACCGAGGGTGGGGGATACGCATCCCGAAGCTCCTGGGACACCCGACAGATGTTTTTC. Translation gives CARDTEGGGYASRSSWDTRQMFF.